What follows describes a single TCR beta chain. Its antigen is unidentified. The sample belongs to a study of cytomegalovirus exposure and HLA in healthy donors. Study context: Of roughly 360 genotyped donors, roughly 81% grouped in the Caucasian-associated ancestry cluster. Broader study findings: Later work found most CMV-associated TCR beta chains apparently HLA-restricted. Rates of TCR association differed by HLA locus in a later analysis, with DRB1 highest and HLA-C lowest.

PCR primers comprised 60 Vbeta and 13 Jbeta primers. Profiling relied on immunoSEQ multiplex PCR, and the TCRdb table lists in-frame clones only, not all of them. The repertoire includes around 300,000 clones, approximately 84% of them detected once, and roughly 2% sits in the top ten. CDR3 length: 14 amino acids. Germline V gene data show CDR1 as SQVTM and CDR2 as ANQGSEA. Unmatched junction bases numbered 5, after V lost 4 bases and J lost 0 bases. The sample was PBMCs. This sequence joins TRBV29-1 and TRBJ2-7, with 8 bases matching TRBD2. The TCR comes from a woman between 40 and 50 years old in good health and CMV-seropositive. The CDR3 loop reads CSVGVSGSSYEQYF. CDR3 sequence (DNA): TGCAGCGTTGGGGTGAGCGGGAGCTCCTACGAGCAGTACTTC.